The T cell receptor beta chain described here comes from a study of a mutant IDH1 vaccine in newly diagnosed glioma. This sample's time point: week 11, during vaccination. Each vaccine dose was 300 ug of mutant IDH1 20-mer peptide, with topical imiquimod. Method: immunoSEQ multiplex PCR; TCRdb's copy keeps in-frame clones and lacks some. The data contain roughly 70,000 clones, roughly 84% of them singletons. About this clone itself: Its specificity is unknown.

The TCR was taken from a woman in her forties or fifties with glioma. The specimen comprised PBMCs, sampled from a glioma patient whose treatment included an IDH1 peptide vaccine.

The CDR3 here is CASRLQGPGNQPQHF. CDR3 bases: TGTGCCAGCAGGTTACAGGGACCAGGCAATCAGCCCCAGCATTTT. The chain uses TRBV6-1 and TRBJ1-5; TRBD1 is a possible D gene (6 bases). Germline V CDR1 and CDR2: MNHNS, SASEGT. The V end lost 6 bases, the J end lost 2 bases, and 14 bases lay between the germline ends. This CDR3 contains 15 residues.